These T cell receptor beta chains were read from a single sample in a study of T cells in Graves' hyperthyroidism and ophthalmopathy. TCRdb fed the multiplex PCR reads into MiXCR, producing one record per CDR3 protein. Of around 400,000 distinct CDR3 sequences in the sample, approximately 14% were seen once. Sequences were obtained from blood. Source of these receptors: a woman aged 18-30 years with Graves' hyperthyroidism that later progressed to Graves' ophthalmopathy. Each CDR3 is given with its conserved first and last residue. The order of the fields is clone size, D gene, V gene, J gene, CDR3 protein, CDR3 DNA. The D gene is left open where the match is weak. Rows may omit the clone size; those that give it use once, few, many or a size class.

clone_size: NA; d_call: NA; v_call: TRBV6-1; j_call: TRBJ2-4; cdr3_aa: CASSESVIAKNIQYF; cdr3_nt: TGTGCCAGCAGTGAAAGTGTGATAGCCAAAAACATTCAGTACTTC
clone_size: many; d_call: TRBD2; v_call: TRBV12-3/TRBV12-4; j_call: TRBJ2-1; cdr3_aa: CASSSGLVANEQFF; cdr3_nt: TGTGCCAGCAGTAGCGGACTAGTGGCGAATGAGCAGTTCTTC
clone_size: NA; d_call: NA; v_call: TRBV10-3; j_call: TRBJ1-2; cdr3_aa: CAISESDGYTF; cdr3_nt: TGTGCCATCAGTGAGTCGGATGGCTACACCTTC
clone_size: NA; d_call: TRBD1; v_call: TRBV7-2; j_call: TRBJ1-1; cdr3_aa: CASSLKGWGPGQLNTEAFF; cdr3_nt: TGTGCCAGCAGCTTAAAAGGATGGGGACCGGGACAGCTGAACACTGAAGCTTTCTTT
clone_size: many; d_call: TRBD2; v_call: TRBV27; j_call: TRBJ2-6; cdr3_aa: CASSSRLGGGTGANVLTF; cdr3_nt: TGTGCCAGCAGTTCACGATTGGGGGGGGGTACTGGGGCCAACGTCCTGACTTTC
clone_size: many; d_call: NA; v_call: TRBV5-5; j_call: TRBJ1-2; cdr3_aa: CASSWDSEVYGYTF; cdr3_nt: TGTGCCAGCAGTTGGGACTCGGAGGTCTATGGCTACACCTTC
clone_size: NA; d_call: NA; v_call: TRBV7-9; j_call: TRBJ1-1; cdr3_aa: CASSLTTLNTEACF; cdr3_nt: TGTGCCAGCAGCTTAACCACTTTGAACACTGAAGCTTGCTTT
clone_size: many; d_call: NA; v_call: TRBV4-2; j_call: TRBJ1-1; cdr3_aa: CASSQDRNTEAFF; cdr3_nt: TGTGCCAGCAGCCAAGACAGAAACACTGAAGCTTTCTTT
clone_size: many; d_call: NA; v_call: TRBV2; j_call: TRBJ2-2; cdr3_aa: CASSVSGSTGELFF; cdr3_nt: TGTGCCAGCAGTGTGAGCGGGTCGACCGGGGAGCTGTTTTTT
clone_size: NA; d_call: TRBD1; v_call: TRBV18; j_call: TRBJ2-1; cdr3_aa: CASSLDRGSEQFF; cdr3_nt: TGTGCCAGCTCCCTGGACAGGGGGAGTGAGCAGTTCTTC
clone_size: many; d_call: NA; v_call: TRBV19; j_call: TRBJ1-2; cdr3_aa: CATADDFKNYGYTF; cdr3_nt: TGTGCCACCGCCGACGACTTTAAGAACTATGGCTACACCTTC
clone_size: NA; d_call: NA; v_call: TRBV6-5; j_call: TRBJ1-2; cdr3_aa: CASSYSSPGDRRSF; cdr3_nt: TGTGCCAGCAGTTACTCGAGTCCAGGGGACCGCCGGTCCTTC
clone_size: NA; d_call: NA; v_call: TRBV19; j_call: TRBJ2-6; cdr3_aa: CASSDQTVLGANVLTF; cdr3_nt: TGTGCCAGTAGTGACCAGACGGTTCTGGGGGCCAACGTCCTGACTTTC
clone_size: many; d_call: NA; v_call: TRBV27; j_call: TRBJ1-1; cdr3_aa: CASRLLGGTAEAFF; cdr3_nt: TGTGCCAGCAGACTACTAGGGGGGACGGCCGAAGCTTTCTTT
clone_size: few; d_call: NA; v_call: TRBV20-1; j_call: TRBJ1-6; cdr3_aa: CSATTTGGNNSPLHF; cdr3_nt: TGCAGTGCCACAACCACAGGTGGTAATAATTCACCCCTCCACTTT
clone_size: NA; d_call: TRBD2; v_call: TRBV4-1; j_call: TRBJ2-7; cdr3_aa: CASSQLQGWREVSYEQYF; cdr3_nt: TGCGCCAGCAGCCAACTCCAGGGTTGGCGGGAGGTCTCCTACGAGCAGTACTTC
clone_size: many; d_call: NA; v_call: TRBV5-1; j_call: TRBJ2-6; cdr3_aa: CASKAVGGSGANVLTF; cdr3_nt: TGCGCCAGCAAAGCAGTAGGGGGCTCTGGGGCCAACGTCCTGACTTTC
clone_size: NA; d_call: NA; v_call: TRBV27; j_call: TRBJ2-1; cdr3_aa: CASKTGHRDPFF; cdr3_nt: TGTGCCAGCAAGACAGGACATAGGGATCCGTTCTTC
clone_size: few; d_call: TRBD1; v_call: TRBV9; j_call: TRBJ1-1; cdr3_aa: CASSVGTGGPEAFF; cdr3_nt: TGTGCCAGCAGCGTAGGGACAGGGGGCCCTGAAGCTTTCTTT
clone_size: NA; d_call: NA; v_call: TRBV2; j_call: TRBJ2-3; cdr3_aa: CAIRARDGRTDTQYF; cdr3_nt: TGTGCCATCCGCGCCCGGGACGGGCGCACAGATACGCAGTATTTT
clone_size: many; d_call: NA; v_call: TRBV5-4; j_call: TRBJ2-7; cdr3_aa: CASSLYSGSYEQYF; cdr3_nt: TGTGCCAGCAGCTTGTATAGCGGCTCCTACGAGCAGTACTTC
clone_size: NA; d_call: NA; v_call: TRBV7-8; j_call: TRBJ1-2; cdr3_aa: CASSSRGGWGGYTF; cdr3_nt: TGTGCCAGCAGCTCTAGGGGGGGCTGGGGCGGCTACACCTTC
clone_size: NA; d_call: TRBD2; v_call: TRBV28; j_call: TRBJ2-7; cdr3_aa: CASSYRTSGRGGDEQYF; cdr3_nt: TGTGCCAGCAGTTACCGGACTAGCGGGAGGGGGGGGGACGAGCAGTACTTC
clone_size: many; d_call: TRBD1; v_call: TRBV3-1; j_call: TRBJ1-2; cdr3_aa: CASSQVGTGSAGYTF; cdr3_nt: TGTGCCAGCAGCCAAGTGGGGACAGGGTCCGCTGGCTACACCTTC
clone_size: many; d_call: NA; v_call: TRBV4-1; j_call: TRBJ1-1; cdr3_aa: CASSQETGNTEAFF; cdr3_nt: TGCGCCAGCAGCCAGGAGACCGGTAACACTGAAGCTTTCTTT
clone_size: NA; d_call: TRBD2; v_call: TRBV7-9; j_call: TRBJ2-1; cdr3_aa: CASSTLMWGLATNEQFF; cdr3_nt: TGTGCCAGCAGCACCCTGATGTGGGGACTAGCGACCAATGAGCAGTTCTTC
clone_size: many; d_call: NA; v_call: TRBV28; j_call: TRBJ1-2; cdr3_aa: CASSLLSGYTF; cdr3_nt: TGTGCCAGCAGTTTATTGAGCGGCTACACCTTC
clone_size: NA; d_call: NA; v_call: TRBV30; j_call: TRBJ2-2; cdr3_aa: CAWGGYPANTGELFF; cdr3_nt: TGTGCCTGGGGAGGGTACCCTGCGAACACCGGGGAGCTGTTTTTT
clone_size: NA; d_call: TRBD1; v_call: TRBV11-2; j_call: TRBJ2-7; cdr3_aa: CASSHDTGTGTYEQYF; cdr3_nt: TGTGCCAGCAGCCATGATACCGGGACAGGGACCTACGAGCAGTACTTC
clone_size: many; d_call: TRBD1; v_call: TRBV2; j_call: TRBJ2-7; cdr3_aa: CASSEGQGGYEQYF; cdr3_nt: TGTGCCAGCAGTGAGGGACAGGGTGGGTACGAGCAGTACTTC